This T cell receptor (beta chain) was found in a study of blood T cell repertoires in COVID-19. Data came from immunoSEQ multiplex PCR; TCRdb stores just in-frame clones and leaves some out. The sample holds roughly 300,000 clones, more than 85% seen once. Germline values: CDR1 MNHNS, CDR2 SASEGT. CDR3 size: 17 residues. V was clipped by 1 base and J by 2 bases; unmatched bases: 10. Clinical histories supplied by participants themselves formed the basis of cohort assignment. V usage is TRBV6-1 and J usage is TRBJ1-1; 7 bases map to TRBD1. Sequenced sample: PBMCs or T cells enriched from blood (not recorded which). This clonotype originated in a woman aged 25 to 39 who had recovered from COVID-19. The chain's CDR3 is CASSEGRGRLLNTEAFF. The CDR3 nucleotides are TGTGCCAGCAGTGAAGGGAGGGGGCGCTTGTTAAACACTGAAGCTTTCTTT.